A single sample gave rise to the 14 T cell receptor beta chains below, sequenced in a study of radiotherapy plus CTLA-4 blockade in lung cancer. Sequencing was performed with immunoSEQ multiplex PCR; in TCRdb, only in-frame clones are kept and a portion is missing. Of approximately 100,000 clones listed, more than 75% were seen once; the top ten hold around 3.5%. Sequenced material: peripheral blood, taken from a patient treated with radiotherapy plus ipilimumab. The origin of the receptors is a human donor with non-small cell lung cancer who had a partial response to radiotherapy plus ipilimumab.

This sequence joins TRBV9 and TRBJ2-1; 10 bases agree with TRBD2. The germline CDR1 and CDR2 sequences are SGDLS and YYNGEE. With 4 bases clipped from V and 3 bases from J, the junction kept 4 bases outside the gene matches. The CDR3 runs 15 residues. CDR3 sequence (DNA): TGTGCCAGCAGCCTAGCGGGAGAGGGCTACAATGAGCAGTTCTTC. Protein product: CASSLAGEGYNEQFF.

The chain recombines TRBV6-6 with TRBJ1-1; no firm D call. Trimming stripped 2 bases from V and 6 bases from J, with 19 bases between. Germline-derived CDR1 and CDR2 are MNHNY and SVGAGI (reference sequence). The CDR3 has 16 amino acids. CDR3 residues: CASSYGLGGMIAEAFF. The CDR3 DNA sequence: TGTGCCAGCAGTTACGGGCTAGGAGGGATGATCGCTGAAGCTTTCTTT.

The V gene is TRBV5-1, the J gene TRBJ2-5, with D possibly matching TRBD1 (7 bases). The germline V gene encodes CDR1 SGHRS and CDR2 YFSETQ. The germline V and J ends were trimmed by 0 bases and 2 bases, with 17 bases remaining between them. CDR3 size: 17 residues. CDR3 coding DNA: TGCGCCAGCAGCTTGGGGCGCGGGACAGCATCACAAGAGACCCAGTACTTC. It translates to CASSLGRGTASQETQYF.

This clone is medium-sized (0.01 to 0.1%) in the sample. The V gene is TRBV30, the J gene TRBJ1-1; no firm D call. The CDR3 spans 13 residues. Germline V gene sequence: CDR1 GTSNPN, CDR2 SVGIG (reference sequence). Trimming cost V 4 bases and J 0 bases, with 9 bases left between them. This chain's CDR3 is CAWTNSLNTEAFF. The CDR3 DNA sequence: TGTGCCTGGACTAACTCATTGAACACTGAAGCTTTCTTT.

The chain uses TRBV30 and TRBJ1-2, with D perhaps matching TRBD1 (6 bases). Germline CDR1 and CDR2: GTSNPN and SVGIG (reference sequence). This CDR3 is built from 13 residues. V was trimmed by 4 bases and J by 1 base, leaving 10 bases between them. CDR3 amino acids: CAWTPDSNYGYTF. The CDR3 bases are TGTGCCTGGACCCCGGACAGTAACTATGGCTACACCTTC. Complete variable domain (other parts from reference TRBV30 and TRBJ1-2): SQTIHQWPATLVQPVGSPLSLECTVEGTSNPNLYWYRQAAGRGLQLLFYSVGIGQISSEVPQNLSASRPQDRQFILSSKKLLLSDSGFYLCAWTPDSNYGYTFGSGTRLTVV.

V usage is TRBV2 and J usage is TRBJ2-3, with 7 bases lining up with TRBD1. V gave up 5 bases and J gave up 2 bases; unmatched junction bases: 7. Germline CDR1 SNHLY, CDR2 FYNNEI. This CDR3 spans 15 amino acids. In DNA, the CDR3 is TGTGCCAGCAGTAGACAGGGCTTCACCACAGATACGCAGTATTTT. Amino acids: CASSRQGFTTDTQYF. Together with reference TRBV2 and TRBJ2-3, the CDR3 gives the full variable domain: EPEVTQTPSHQVTQMGQEVILRCVPISNHLYFYWYRQILGQKVEFLVSFYNNEISEKSEIFDDQFSVERPDGSNFTLKIRSTKLEDSAMYFCASSRQGFTTDTQYFGPGTRLTVL.

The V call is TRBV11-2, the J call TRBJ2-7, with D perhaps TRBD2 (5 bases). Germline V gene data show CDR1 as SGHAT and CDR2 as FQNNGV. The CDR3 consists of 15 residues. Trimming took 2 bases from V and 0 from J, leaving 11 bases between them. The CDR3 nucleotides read TGTGCCAGCAGCTTATTAAGCGGAAGCTCCTACGAGCAGTACTTC. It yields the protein CASSLLSGSSYEQYF.

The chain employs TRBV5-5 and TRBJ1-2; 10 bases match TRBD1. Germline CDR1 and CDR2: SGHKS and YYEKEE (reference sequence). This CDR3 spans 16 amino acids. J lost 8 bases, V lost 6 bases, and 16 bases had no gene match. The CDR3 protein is CASNIGTGAWGSGYTF. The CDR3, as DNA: TGTGCCAGCAACATCGGGACAGGGGCCTGGGGTTCGGGCTACACCTTC.

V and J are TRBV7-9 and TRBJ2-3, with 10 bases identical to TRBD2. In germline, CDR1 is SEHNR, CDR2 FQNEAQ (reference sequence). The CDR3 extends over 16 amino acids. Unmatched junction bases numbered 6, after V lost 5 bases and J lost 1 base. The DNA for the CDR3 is TGTGCCAGCAGCCCCGGACTAGCGGTAGGCACAGATACGCAGTATTTT. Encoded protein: CASSPGLAVGTDTQYF.

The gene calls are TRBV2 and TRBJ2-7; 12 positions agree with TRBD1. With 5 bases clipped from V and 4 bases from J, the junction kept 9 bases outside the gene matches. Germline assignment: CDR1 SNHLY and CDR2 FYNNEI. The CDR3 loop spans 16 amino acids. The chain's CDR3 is CASSPAPGQGAYEQYF. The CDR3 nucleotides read TGTGCCAGCAGTCCAGCTCCGGGACAGGGGGCTTACGAGCAGTACTTC.

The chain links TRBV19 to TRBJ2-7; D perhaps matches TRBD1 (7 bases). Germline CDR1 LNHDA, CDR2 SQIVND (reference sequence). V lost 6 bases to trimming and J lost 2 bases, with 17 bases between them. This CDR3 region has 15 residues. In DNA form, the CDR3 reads TGTGCCAGTAGCCCTGTGACAGGGAGGACCTACGAGCAGTACTTC. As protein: CASSPVTGRTYEQYF.

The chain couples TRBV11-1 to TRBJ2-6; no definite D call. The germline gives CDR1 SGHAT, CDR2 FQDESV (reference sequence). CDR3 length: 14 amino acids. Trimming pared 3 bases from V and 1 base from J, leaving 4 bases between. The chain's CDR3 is CASSFRSGANVLTF. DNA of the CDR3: TGTGCCAGCAGCTTCAGGTCTGGGGCCAACGTCCTGACTTTC.

The DNA for the CDR3 is TGTGCCACCAGCAGAGAAGGGCTAGCGGGAGGGAATGAGCAGTTCTTC. Protein product: CATSREGLAGGNEQFF. The chain has TRBV15 and TRBJ2-1; TRBD2 agrees at 12 bases. V gave up 0 bases and J gave up 7 bases; unmatched junction bases: 4. The germline CDR1 and CDR2 sequences are LNHNV and YYDKDF (reference sequence). The CDR3 contains 16 residues.

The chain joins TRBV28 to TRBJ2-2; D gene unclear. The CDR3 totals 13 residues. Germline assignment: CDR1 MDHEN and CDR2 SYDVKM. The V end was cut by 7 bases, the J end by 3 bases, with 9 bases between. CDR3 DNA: TGTGCCAGCATCTTACATGACACCGGGGAGCTGTTTTTT. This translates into CASILHDTGELFF.